The 16 T cell receptor beta chains given below trace back to one sample, sequenced in a study of OX40 agonist ivuxolimab in advanced cancers. Repertoires were generated with immunoSEQ multiplex PCR, while TCRdb's copy carries only in-frame clones and drops some. The sample holds about 51,000 clones; 80% to 85% are singletons and the top ten take 3% to 3.5%. The source was CD4+ or CD8+ T cells sorted from blood, collected in a trial of the OX40 agonist ivuxolimab. Receptors were obtained from an adult with an advanced solid tumor such as melanoma, head and neck, liver or kidney cancer.

The rearrangement joins TRBV7-9 to TRBJ2-3, with 16 positions matching TRBD2. Germline V gene sequence: CDR1 SEHNR, CDR2 FQNEAQ (reference sequence). The trim removed 5 bases at V and 4 bases at J, leaving 12 bases unmatched. The CDR3 covers 19 residues. The CDR3 is CASSPGTSGGALYSDTQYF. The CDR3 region has the DNA TGTGCCAGCAGCCCCGGGACTAGCGGGGGGGCCCTCTATTCAGATACGCAGTATTTT.

In DNA form, the CDR3 reads TGTGCCAGCAGCCGAGAGAGGGGGGCCTACGAGCAGTACTTC. This sequence encodes CASSRERGAYEQYF. The V gene is TRBV25-1, the J gene TRBJ2-7; D might be TRBD1 or TRBD2, each matching 6 bases. Trimming took off 6 bases at V and 2 bases at J, with 14 bases between the two ends. From germline, CDR1 is MGHDK and CDR2 SYGVNS. This CDR3 region has 14 residues.

The chain links TRBV6-5 to TRBJ2-7; 8 nucleotides line up with TRBD1. Germline lookup yields CDR1 MNHEY and CDR2 SVGAGI. The CDR3 covers 14 residues. J lost 3 bases, V lost 7 bases, and 8 bases had no gene match. The CDR3 sequence is CASKTGTGGYEQYF. The CDR3 coding sequence is TGTGCCAGCAAAACCGGGACAGGAGGCTACGAGCAGTACTTC.

The J gene is TRBJ1-1, the V gene TRBV2, with D tentatively TRBD1 (6 bases). The CDR3 is made up of 17 amino acids. Germline V CDR1 and CDR2: SNHLY, FYNNEI. V lost 4 bases, J lost 4 bases, and 22 bases lay in between. The DNA of the CDR3 is TGTGCCAGCAGTGCTGCGGGCTTGGGGAGGGGGGGCACTGAAGCTTTCTTT. Protein: CASSAAGLGRGGTEAFF.

The V gene is TRBV14, the J gene TRBJ2-4; D gene uncertain. Germline V gene data show CDR1 as SGHDN and CDR2 as FVKESK. The CDR3 length is 12 residues. The V and J ends lost 1 base and 13 bases respectively, with 11 bases between them. The CDR3 region has the DNA TGTGCCAGCAGCCAAGTTGAGAACCGGCAGTACTTC. Translating gives CASSQVENRQYF.

Only a few counts were recorded for this clone. This chain connects TRBV12-5 to TRBJ1-3, with TRBD1 as a possible D gene (5 bases). This CDR3 is 14 amino acids long. The V end was cut by 5 bases, the J end by 4 bases, with 12 bases between. Germline V gene data show CDR1 as LGHNT and CDR2 as FRNRAP. Here the CDR3 DNA reads TGTGCTAGTGGTCCCCTTGGGGCCGGAAACACCATATATTTT. This encodes CASGPLGAGNTIYF. The full variable domain, in which reference TRBV12-5 and TRBJ1-3 provide the parts outside the CDR3, is DARVTQTPRHKVTEMGQEVTMRCQPILGHNTVFWYRQTMMQGLELLAYFRNRAPLDDSGMPKDRFSAEMPDATLATLKIQPSEPRDSAVYFCASGPLGAGNTIYFGEGSWLTVV.

This clone was detected once. The V gene is TRBV19, the J gene TRBJ2-1; D is perhaps TRBD1 (5 bases). From germline, CDR1 is LNHDA and CDR2 SQIVND (reference sequence). The CDR3 runs 13 residues. V was clipped by 5 bases and J by 3 bases, with 8 bases between them. The CDR3 reads CASSVTVYNEQFF. As DNA, the CDR3 is TGTGCCAGTAGTGTGACAGTCTACAATGAGCAGTTCTTC. The full variable domain, its missing parts supplied by reference TRBV19 and TRBJ2-1, is DGGITQSPKYLFRKEGQNVTLSCEQNLNHDAMYWYRQDPGQGLRLIYYSQIVNDFQKGDIAEGYSVSREKKESFPLTVTSAQKNPTAFYLCASSVTVYNEQFFGPGTRLTVL.

This chain uses TRBV5-1 with TRBJ2-1; 12 bases are a match to TRBD2. In germline, CDR1 is SGHRS, CDR2 YFSETQ. J was trimmed by 9 bases and V by 2 bases; bases with no gene match: 6. CDR3 size: 15 residues. CDR3 sequence: CASSFLAGGTPEQFF. The CDR3 DNA is TGCGCCAGCAGCTTTCTAGCGGGGGGGACGCCTGAGCAGTTCTTC.

This chain connects TRBV5-1 to TRBJ2-2; 13 positions agree with TRBD2. There are 15 residues in the CDR3. Germline assignment: CDR1 SGHRS and CDR2 YFSETQ. V trimming: 3 bases; J trimming: 5 bases; junction bases outside the gene matches: 1. CDR3: CASSWTSGGTGELFF. CDR3 nucleotide sequence: TGCGCCAGCAGCTGGACTAGCGGGGGTACCGGGGAGCTGTTTTTT.

The sample holds a few counts of this clone. V gene TRBV10-2 combines with J gene TRBJ1-5, with TRBD1 matching 9 bases. The germline V gene encodes CDR1 WSHSY and CDR2 SAAADI. V lost 4 bases, J lost 4 bases, and 5 bases stayed unmatched. The CDR3 has 15 amino acids. The DNA for the CDR3 is TGCGCCAGCAGTGTTAGGGGACAGGGTAATCAGCCCCAGCATTTT. Protein: CASSVRGQGNQPQHF.

The rearrangement links TRBV7-2 to TRBJ2-7; 11 positions agree with TRBD2. Germline CDR1 is SGHTA and CDR2 is FQGNSA. There are 14 residues in the CDR3. With V trimmed by 4 bases and J by 6 bases, 5 bases remained unmatched. The CDR3 region is CASSWGLAGGEQYF. Written as DNA, the CDR3 is TGTGCCAGCAGCTGGGGGCTAGCGGGGGGCGAGCAGTACTTC.

This clone was observed a few times. This chain links TRBV2 with TRBJ2-5; D perhaps matches TRBD1 (6 bases). The germline gives CDR1 SNHLY, CDR2 FYNNEI. Trimming took 9 bases from V and 5 from J, leaving 13 bases between them. The CDR3 covers 12 residues. The DNA of the CDR3 is TGTGCCAGTTCAGGGGTAGGGGAGACCCAGTACTTC. Its translation is CASSGVGETQYF. The entire variable domain, with the rest obtained from reference TRBV2 and TRBJ2-5, is as follows: EPEVTQTPSHQVTQMGQEVILRCVPISNHLYFYWYRQILGQKVEFLVSFYNNEISEKSEIFDDQFSVERPDGSNFTLKIRSTKLEDSAMYFCASSGVGETQYFGPGTRLLVL.

V and J are TRBV5-5 and TRBJ1-2; weak D call: TRBD1 (6 bases). Trimming took off 3 bases at V and 4 bases at J, with 10 bases between the two ends. This CDR3 is built from 13 residues. In germline, CDR1 is SGHKS, CDR2 YYEKEE (reference sequence). This CDR3 is CASSSGQSYGYTF. CDR3 nucleotides: TGTGCCAGCAGCTCCGGACAGTCCTATGGCTACACCTTC.

The V and J genes are TRBV10-1 and TRBJ2-1; possibly TRBD1 for D (6 bases). This CDR3 region has 12 residues. V lost 2 bases and J 11 bases, leaving 10 bases between the germline ends. Germline assignment: CDR1 WNHNN and CDR2 SYGVQD (reference sequence). This CDR3 is CASSELQGKQFF. Written as DNA, the CDR3 is TGCGCCAGCAGTGAGCTTCAGGGGAAGCAGTTCTTC.

This clone showed up just once. This sequence joins TRBV5-4 and TRBJ1-2; D is unclear. With 0 bases removed from V and 0 bases from J, the gap between germline ends came to 6 bases. CDR1 is SGHNT and CDR2 is YYREEE in the germline V gene (reference sequence). The CDR3 is 14 residues long. The chain's CDR3 is CASSLDPTNYGYTF. CDR3 nucleotide sequence: TGTGCCAGCAGCTTGGATCCAACTAACTATGGCTACACCTTC.

This clone is judged medium-sized. The chain joins TRBV4-1 to TRBJ2-2; D possibly corresponds to TRBD2 (6 bases). The CDR3 extends over 17 amino acids. V lost 4 bases, J lost 3 bases, and 18 bases lay in between. Germline V gene sequence: CDR1 MGHRA, CDR2 YSYEKL. The CDR3 protein is CASSPLAGIVHTGELFF. In DNA form, the CDR3 reads TGCGCCAGCAGCCCCCTGGCGGGGATCGTCCACACCGGGGAGCTGTTTTTT.